The 21 T cell receptor beta chains below come from one sample, sequenced in a study of T cells after yellow fever vaccination. TCRdb re-derived calls from the 5' RACE reads in MiXCR, one entry per CDR3 protein. The repertoire consists of 120,000 to 150,000 distinct CDR3 sequences, with roughly 8% occurring once and the leading ten covering around 0.73%. The sample in question was CD4+ T cells sorted from PBMCs, obtained 5 days after the yellow fever booster vaccination. These receptors all come from a man aged 25-45 years who received the YFV17D yellow fever vaccine.

There are many counts of this clonotype. V and J are TRBV7-9 and TRBJ2-3; no clear D gene. V lost 3 bases, J lost 7 bases, and 14 bases lay in between. The CDR3 consists of 14 residues. The germline CDR1 and CDR2 sequences are SEHNR and FQNEAQ (reference sequence). CDR3 protein: CASSFLLDGHTQYF. The CDR3 DNA follows: TGTGCCAGCAGCTTCCTCCTCGACGGGCATACGCAGTATTTT.

For this clonotype: One junction end disagrees with the germline gene, perhaps due to a read error. V and J are TRBV7-2 and TRBJ1-2; possibly TRBD1 for D (5 bases). Germline V gives CDR1 SGHTA, CDR2 FQGNSA. The CDR3 runs 16 residues. This CDR3 is CSSSRPDQGPNYGYTF. CDR3 sequence (DNA): TGTTCCAGCAGCCGCCCAGACCAGGGACCTAACTATGGCTACACCTTC.

At least ten counts were recorded for this clonotype. The chain joins TRBV20-1 to TRBJ2-5, with D possibly being TRBD2 (6 bases). The CDR3 loop spans 15 amino acids. Germline CDR1 reads DFQATT; CDR2 reads SNEGSKA (reference sequence). V was pared by 0 bases and J by 4 bases, with 15 bases between. CDR3 region: CSARDQKGRGETQYF. CDR3 sequence (DNA): TGCAGTGCTAGAGATCAAAAGGGGCGGGGAGAGACCCAGTACTTC.

Many counts were recorded for this clonotype. This rearrangement joins TRBV28 to TRBJ2-7; D unresolved. CDR1 and CDR2 from the germline V gene are MDHEN and SYDVKM. V was clipped by 2 bases and J by 7 bases, with 6 bases between them. The CDR3 is made up of 11 amino acids. DNA for the CDR3: TGTGCCAGCAGTTTACCCGGAGAGCAGTACTTC. It specifies CASSLPGEQYF. The full variable domain, its missing parts supplied by reference TRBV28 and TRBJ2-7, is DVKVTQSSRYLVKRTGEKVFLECVQDMDHENMFWYRQDPGLGLRLIYFSYDVKMKEKGDIPEGYSVSREKKERFSLILESASTNQTSMYLCASSLPGEQYFGPGTRLTVT.

This clonotype was counted ten times or more. The chain uses TRBV25-1 and TRBJ2-2; TRBD1 matches at 8 bases. The V gene's germline CDR1 is MGHDK and CDR2 SYGVNS. Germline trimming cut 3 bases from V and 3 bases from J; bases unmatched to any gene: 6. The CDR3 spans 16 residues. CDR3 protein: CASSDLGTGDTGELFF. In DNA form, the CDR3 reads TGTGCCAGCAGTGATCTTGGGACAGGCGACACCGGGGAGCTGTTTTTT.

This clonotype was counted at least ten times. In DNA form, the CDR3 reads TGTGCCAGCAGTTTAATAGGTACGCCTTCCTACGAGCAGTACTTC. It encodes CASSLIGTPSYEQYF. The chain has TRBV28 and TRBJ2-7, with D uncertain. Germline-derived CDR1 and CDR2 are MDHEN and SYDVKM. The CDR3 totals 15 residues. Trimming took 2 bases from V and 1 from J, leaving 12 bases between them. Using reference TRBV28 and TRBJ2-7 for the parts outside the CDR3, the full variable domain is DVKVTQSSRYLVKRTGEKVFLECVQDMDHENMFWYRQDPGLGLRLIYFSYDVKMKEKGDIPEGYSVSREKKERFSLILESASTNQTSMYLCASSLIGTPSYEQYFGPGTRLTVT.

This clonotype was counted many times. The rearrangement joins TRBV19 to TRBJ1-1, with 8 positions matching TRBD1. Trimming took 2 bases from V and 10 from J; bases not matched to a gene: 6. Germline CDR1 reads LNHDA; CDR2 reads SQIVND (reference sequence). The CDR3 totals 13 residues. CDR3 residues: CASSIMTGERAFF. In DNA, the CDR3 is TGTGCCAGTAGTATAATGACAGGGGAGAGAGCTTTCTTT.

Ten or more counts support this clonotype. This chain joins TRBV9 and TRBJ2-7, with D possibly matching TRBD2 (5 bases). Germline CDR1 and CDR2: SGDLS and YYNGEE. The CDR3 loop spans 15 amino acids. With 0 bases removed from V and 2 bases from J, the gap between germline ends came to 12 bases. This chain's CDR3 is CASSVGRDLPYEQYF. As DNA, the CDR3 is TGTGCCAGCAGCGTAGGTCGGGATCTTCCCTACGAGCAGTACTTC.

This clonotype was detected ten times or more. The chain recombines TRBV29-1 with TRBJ2-7, with no clear D. The ends were cut back, 4 bases at V and 6 bases at J, with 7 bases in the middle. Germline CDR1 reads SQVTM; CDR2 reads ANQGSEA. The CDR3 runs to 10 residues. This CDR3 is CSVVIIEQYF. As DNA, the CDR3 is TGCAGCGTTGTAATCATCGAGCAGTACTTC.

This clonotype showed up many times. The chain uses TRBV7-8 and TRBJ2-1; the D call may be TRBD1 or TRBD2 (5 bases each). Germline values: CDR1 SGHVS, CDR2 FQNEAQ. The V gene lost 3 bases and the J gene lost 13 bases, with 13 bases spanning the gap. The CDR3 is 12 amino acids. The CDR3 loop reads CASSFPGTPQFF. CDR3 coding DNA: TGTGCCAGCAGCTTCCCCGGGACGCCCCAGTTCTTC.

This clonotype came up many times. The chain carries TRBV18 and TRBJ1-3; D is undetermined. Trimming took 1 base from V and 0 from J, leaving 7 bases between them. The length of the CDR3 is 15 residues. Looked up from germline, CDR1 is KGHSH and CDR2 is LQKENI. CDR3 loop: CASSPQTASGNTIYF. CDR3 in DNA: TGTGCCAGCTCACCACAGACCGCCTCTGGAAACACCATATATTTT.

This clonotype was seen at least ten times. The rearrangement links TRBV15 to TRBJ1-4, with a weak D call TRBD1 (6 bases). This CDR3 is built from 14 residues. V lost 4 bases to trimming and J lost 8 bases, with 14 bases between them. CDR1 and CDR2 from the germline V gene are LNHNV and YYDKDF (reference sequence). The CDR3 loop reads CATSIRGGREKLFF. The CDR3, as DNA: TGTGCCACCAGCATTAGAGGGGGGCGCGAAAAACTGTTTTTT. The variable domain in full, completed from reference TRBV15 and TRBJ1-4, reads DAMVIQNPRYQVTQFGKPVTLSCSQTLNHNVMYWYQQKSSQAPKLLFHYYDKDFNNEADTPDNFQSRRPNTSFCFLDIRSPGLGDTAMYLCATSIRGGREKLFFGSGTQLSVL.

To note about this clonotype: A read error is possible here, since a much larger clone lies one base away. The rearrangement uses TRBV20-1 and TRBJ2-7, with D uncertain. The CDR3 runs 14 residues. CDR1 and CDR2 (germline): DFQATT, SNEGSKA (reference sequence). The CDR3 region has the DNA TGCAGTTCTAGTCTCCCCGGTCAATCTTCCGAGCAGTACTTC. Translation: CSSSLPGQSSEQYF.

This clonotype was observed many times. V and J are TRBV18 and TRBJ2-6; D is uncertain. V lost 3 bases and J lost 4, with 4 bases in between. CDR3 length equals 13 residues. Per the germline V gene, CDR1 is KGHSH and CDR2 is LQKENI. As DNA, the CDR3 is TGTGCCAGCTCACCGTCAGGGGCCAACGTCCTGACTTTC. Its translation is CASSPSGANVLTF.

This clonotype was seen at least ten times. This chain uses TRBV6-5 with TRBJ2-7, with 7 bases matching TRBD2. The CDR3 is made up of 15 amino acids. The germline V gene encodes CDR1 MNHEY and CDR2 SVGAGI. The V gene end was trimmed by 6 bases and the J gene end by 2 bases; junction bases not matched to a gene: 10. CDR3 sequence reads: CASSLRREGAYEQYF. CDR3 bases: TGTGCCAGCAGCCTCCGGAGGGAGGGAGCCTACGAGCAGTACTTC.

This clonotype was counted ten times or more. This rearrangement joins TRBV18 to TRBJ1-5; maybe TRBD1 (5 bases). The CDR3 has 14 residues. Per germline, CDR1 KGHSH and CDR2 LQKENI. With 5 bases removed from V and 9 bases from J, the gap between germline ends came to 17 bases. DNA for the CDR3: TGTGCCAGCTCATCCGGAGGGGACGGCAGGCCCCAGCATTTT. This codes for CASSSGGDGRPQHF.

A remark on this clonotype: Given a much more abundant clone one base away, this may be a read error. This chain uses TRBV7-7 with TRBJ2-3; D may match TRBD1 or TRBD2 (5 bases each). Per the germline V gene, CDR1 is SSHAT and CDR2 is FNYEAQ (reference sequence). This CDR3 has 15 amino acids. CDR3 DNA sequence: TGTGCTAGCAGTCTCTGGGACCACAGTTTAGATACGCAGTATTTT. Its protein is CASSLWDHSLDTQYF.

This clonotype showed up many times. The V and J genes are TRBV11-1 and TRBJ2-1; 14 bases align to TRBD2. This CDR3 region has 15 residues. V lost 6 bases and J lost 8; bases outside the gene matches: 6. Per germline, CDR1 SGHAT and CDR2 FQDESV (reference sequence). The CDR3 spells CASRLPGLAGDEQFF. CDR3 nucleotides: TGTGCCAGCAGATTACCGGGACTAGCGGGAGATGAGCAGTTCTTC.

Remarks on this clonotype: This may be a read error, as it is one base from a much larger clone. The chain is built from TRBV29-1 and TRBJ2-5; D might be TRBD2 (6 bases). Germline-derived CDR1 and CDR2 are SQVTM and ANQGSEA. The CDR3 spans 11 residues. CDR3 loop: CRFGTHETQYF. Here the CDR3 DNA reads TGCAGGTTCGGGACTCATGAGACCCAGTACTTC.

This clonotype came up many times. One junction end disagrees with the germline gene, perhaps due to a read error. V usage is TRBV12-3 or TRBV12-4 and J usage is TRBJ2-5; D is uncertain. CDR3 size: 13 residues. CDR3 amino acids: CASSLAPIPVADF. The CDR3 nucleotides read TGTGCCAGCAGTTTAGCGCCCATTCCTGTCGCGGACTTC.

This clonotype was seen ten or more times. The rearrangement links TRBV5-1 to TRBJ2-7; D not resolved. CDR1 and CDR2 from the germline V gene are SGHRS and YFSETQ. Trimming removed 2 bases at V and 3 bases at J, with 12 bases between. This CDR3 has 14 residues. CDR3 coding DNA: TGCGCCAGCAGCTTTAGCCACAGATACTACGAGCAGTACTTC. Amino acid sequence: CASSFSHRYYEQYF. Supplemented by reference TRBV5-1 and TRBJ2-7, the full variable domain reads KAGVTQTPRYLIKTRGQQVTLSCSPISGHRSVSWYQQTPGQGLQFLFEYFSETQRNKGNFPGRFSGRQFSNSRSEMNVSTLELGDSALYLCASSFSHRYYEQYFGPGTRLTVT.